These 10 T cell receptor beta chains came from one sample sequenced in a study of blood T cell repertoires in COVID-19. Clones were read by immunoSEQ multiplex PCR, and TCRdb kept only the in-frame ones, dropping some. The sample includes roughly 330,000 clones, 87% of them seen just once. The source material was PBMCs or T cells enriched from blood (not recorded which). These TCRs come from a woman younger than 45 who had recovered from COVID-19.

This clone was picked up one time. CDR3 sequence: CASSVMGGPAFF. For the CDR3, the DNA is TGTGCCAGCAGCGTGATGGGGGGACCAGCTTTCTTT. The rearrangement uses TRBV9 and TRBJ1-1, with D maybe TRBD1 (5 bases). With 2 bases removed from V and 10 bases from J, the gap between germline ends came to 12 bases. The CDR3 spans 12 residues. Germline CDR1 reads SGDLS; CDR2 reads YYNGEE.

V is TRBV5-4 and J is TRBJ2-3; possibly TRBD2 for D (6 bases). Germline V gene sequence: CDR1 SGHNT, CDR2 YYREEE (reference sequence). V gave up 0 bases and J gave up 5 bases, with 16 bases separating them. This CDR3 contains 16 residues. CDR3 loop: CASSLAVNRRGDTQYF. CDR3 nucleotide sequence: TGTGCCAGCAGCTTGGCCGTAAATAGGAGGGGAGATACGCAGTATTTT.

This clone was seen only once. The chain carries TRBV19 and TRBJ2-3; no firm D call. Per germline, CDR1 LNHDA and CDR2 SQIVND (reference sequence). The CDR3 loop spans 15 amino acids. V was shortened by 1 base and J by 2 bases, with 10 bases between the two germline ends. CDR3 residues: CASSIGSRLTDTQYF. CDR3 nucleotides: TGTGCCAGTAGTATAGGGAGCCGGCTCACAGATACGCAGTATTTT.

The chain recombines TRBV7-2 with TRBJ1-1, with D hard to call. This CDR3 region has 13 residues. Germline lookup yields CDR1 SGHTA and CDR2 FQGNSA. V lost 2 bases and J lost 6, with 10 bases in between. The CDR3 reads CASSLRREAEAFF. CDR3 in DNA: TGTGCCAGCAGCTTACGGCGGGAGGCTGAAGCTTTCTTT. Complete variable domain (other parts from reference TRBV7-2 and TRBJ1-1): GAGVSQSPSNKVTEKGKDVELRCDPISGHTALYWYRQSLGQGLEFLIYFQGNSAPDKSGLPSDRFSAERTGGSVSTLTIQRTQQEDSAVYLCASSLRREAEAFFGQGTRLTVV.

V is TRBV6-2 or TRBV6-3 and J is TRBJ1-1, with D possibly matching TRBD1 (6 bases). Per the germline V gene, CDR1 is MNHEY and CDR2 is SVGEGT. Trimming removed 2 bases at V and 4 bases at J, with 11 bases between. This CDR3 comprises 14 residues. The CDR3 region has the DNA TGTGCCAGCAGTTACGATAGGGGGAGCACTGAAGCTTTCTTT. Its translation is CASSYDRGSTEAFF.

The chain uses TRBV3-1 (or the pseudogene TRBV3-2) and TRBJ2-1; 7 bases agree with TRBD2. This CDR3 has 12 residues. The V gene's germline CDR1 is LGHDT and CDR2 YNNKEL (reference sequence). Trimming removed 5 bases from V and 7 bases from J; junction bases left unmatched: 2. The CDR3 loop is CASSELANEQFF. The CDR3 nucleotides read TGTGCCAGCAGCGAACTAGCGAATGAGCAGTTCTTC.

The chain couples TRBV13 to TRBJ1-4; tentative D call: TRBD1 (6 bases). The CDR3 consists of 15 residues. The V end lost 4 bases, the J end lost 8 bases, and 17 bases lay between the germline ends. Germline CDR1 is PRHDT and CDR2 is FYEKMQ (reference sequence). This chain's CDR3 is CASSSSGDGREKLFF. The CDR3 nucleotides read TGTGCCAGCAGCTCGTCAGGGGACGGTAGGGAAAAACTGTTTTTT.

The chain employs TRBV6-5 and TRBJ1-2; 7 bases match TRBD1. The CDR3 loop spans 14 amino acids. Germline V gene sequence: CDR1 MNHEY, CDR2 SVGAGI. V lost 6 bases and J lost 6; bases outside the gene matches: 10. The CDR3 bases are TGTGCCAGCAGCTTAGAGACAGGGTCCAATGGCTACACCTTC. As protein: CASSLETGSNGYTF.

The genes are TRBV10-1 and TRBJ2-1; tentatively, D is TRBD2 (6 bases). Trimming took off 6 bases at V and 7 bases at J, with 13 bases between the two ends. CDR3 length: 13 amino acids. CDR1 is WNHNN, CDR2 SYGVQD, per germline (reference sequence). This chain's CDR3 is CASSRGIRNEQFF. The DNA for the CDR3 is TGCGCCAGCAGCCGGGGGATAAGGAATGAGCAGTTCTTC.

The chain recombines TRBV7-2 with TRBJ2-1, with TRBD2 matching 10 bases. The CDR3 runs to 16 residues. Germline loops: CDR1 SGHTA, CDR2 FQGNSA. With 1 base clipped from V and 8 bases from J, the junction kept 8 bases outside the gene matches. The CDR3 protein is CASSLGPSGGVDEQFF. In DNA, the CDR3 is TGTGCCAGCAGCTTAGGCCCCAGCGGGGGGGTTGATGAGCAGTTCTTC.